Listed here are 8 T cell receptor beta chains from one sample, sequenced in a study of spatial heterogeneity in lung cancer (dated by TCRdb to the late 2010s). The library was prepared using 5' RACE. The sequencer listed for this sample is NextSeq 500. TCRdb reanalyzed the raw reads on its own, using fastp at Q25 for trimming and MiXCR for clone calling, and kept in-frame beta chains. CDR3 protein duplicates are merged, each entry listing the most common genes and DNA. Recorded for this sample are around 60,000 distinct CDR3 sequences; approximately 8.9% of them occurred a single time. The biggest ten clones account for roughly 16% of the sample. The time point label for this specimen denotes: sample taken at primary tumor resection. Without any cell sorting, TCR sequencing was performed on whole RNA extracted either from tumor and nontumor lung tissue or from cryopreserved PBMC samples. This specimen was PBMCs, taken at surgery. The receptor set was obtained from a female donor with early-stage non-small cell lung cancer.

In its sample, this clonotype was seen a few times. The chain is built from TRBV10-1 and TRBJ2-2; a weak D match, TRBD1 (6 bases). This CDR3 spans 14 amino acids. V was pared by 6 bases and J by 2 bases, with 10 bases between. Germline V CDR1 and CDR2: WNHNN, SYGVQD (reference sequence). Here the CDR3 DNA reads TGCGCCAGCAGGGACAGTGGTAACACCGGGGAGCTGTTTTTT. This translates into CASRDSGNTGELFF.

The sample holds a few counts of this clonotype. This chain links TRBV5-1 with TRBJ2-2, with 7 bases aligning to TRBD2. The CDR3 runs to 20 residues. Germline CDR1 is SGHRS and CDR2 is YFSETQ. The ends lost 3 bases at V and 3 bases at J; junction bases unmatched: 20. The CDR3 DNA reads as TGCGCCAGCAGCTCGAACCGAACTCCCCCGGGCGGGAGCTACACCGGGGAGCTGTTTTTT. Encoded protein: CASSSNRTPPGGSYTGELFF.

This clonotype was observed at least ten times. The chain is built from TRBV21-1 and TRBJ2-7; TRBD1 reflects the table's D call only, with no check against the DNA. TRBV21-1 is a pseudogene locus. CDR3 size: 19 residues. This CDR3 is CASSTGAGGPNYSSYEQYV. The DNA of the CDR3 is TGTGCCAGCAGCACCGGGGCTGGGGGGCCCAATTACTCCTCCTACGAGCAGTACGTC.

This clonotype was detected a few times. The CDR3 DNA reads TGTGCCAGCAGTTTATTGACAGAACTTGGCTACACCTTC. This gives the protein CASSLLTELGYTF. This sequence joins TRBV28 and TRBJ1-2, with a tentative D call TRBD1 (5 bases). From germline, CDR1 is MDHEN and CDR2 SYDVKM. CDR3 size: 13 residues. V was pared by 1 base and J by 7 bases, with 10 bases between.

This clonotype was counted ten times or more. This chain uses TRBV6-5 with TRBJ2-4; TRBD2 agrees at 8 bases. The ends lost 6 bases at V and 0 bases at J; junction bases unmatched: 4. Germline values: CDR1 MNHEY, CDR2 SVGAGI. This CDR3 is built from 15 residues. The CDR3 nucleotides read TGTGCCAGCAGCCAAGCGGGAGTAGCCAAAAACATTCAGTACTTC. It codes for CASSQAGVAKNIQYF.

This clonotype showed up just a few times. The J gene is TRBJ1-6, the V gene TRBV7-9; 7 bases match TRBD1. The CDR3 length is 15 residues. J was trimmed by 6 bases and V by 2 bases; bases with no gene match: 4. Germline V gene data show CDR1 as SEHNR and CDR2 as FQNEAQ (reference sequence). CDR3 nucleotides: TGTGCCAGCAGCTTATCCGACAGGGTTAATTCACCCCTCCACTTT. This sequence encodes CASSLSDRVNSPLHF.

This clonotype was counted at least ten times. The CDR3 spells CASSYTPGLDTQYF. CDR3 coding DNA: TGTGCCAGCAGTTACACCCCTGGACTCGACACGCAGTATTTT. V gene TRBV6-5 combines with J gene TRBJ2-3; tentatively, D is TRBD2 (5 bases). CDR3 length: 14 amino acids. V was pared by 2 bases and J by 9 bases, with 15 bases between. Germline CDR1 MNHEY, CDR2 SVGAGI.

The chain has TRBV23-1 and TRBJ2-3, with a possible D match to TRBD1 (5 bases). TRBV23-1 is classed as an ORF, of uncertain function. Deletions cut 4 bases from V and 6 bases from J, with 20 bases between. The CDR3 spans 16 residues. CDR3 in amino acids: CASSRPDTAPLDTQYF. CDR3 coding DNA: TGCGCCAGCAGTCGACCGGACACAGCACCCCTGGATACGCAGTATTTT.